A single sample gave rise to the 26 T cell receptor beta chains below, sequenced in a study of blood T cell repertoires in COVID-19. The protocol was immunoSEQ multiplex PCR, while the TCRdb copy is restricted to in-frame clones and leaves out a portion. The table lists more than 250,000 clones, roughly 85% of them singletons. The sequenced sample was PBMCs or T cells enriched from blood (not recorded which). The receptors derive from a woman in her 30s who had recovered from COVID-19.

This clone was seen just once. Here the CDR3 reads CAWSVAPLAGMLDEQFF. The CDR3 DNA sequence: TGTGCCTGGAGTGTTGCCCCCCTAGCGGGGATGTTGGATGAGCAGTTCTTC. This chain connects TRBV30 to TRBJ2-1; 9 positions match TRBD2. The CDR3 runs 17 residues. V trimming: 0 bases; J trimming: 8 bases; junction bases outside the gene matches: 14. CDR1 is GTSNPN and CDR2 is SVGIG in the germline V gene (reference sequence).

The chain couples TRBV19 to TRBJ1-6; D is unclear. This CDR3 comprises 14 residues. Germline V gene lookup returns CDR1 LNHDA and CDR2 SQIVND (reference sequence). Trimming took off 3 bases at V and 9 bases at J, with 12 bases between the two ends. CDR3 DNA sequence: TGTGCCAGTAGTATCTTGGAGGGTGGTTCACCCCTCCACTTT. Protein sequence: CASSILEGGSPLHF.

The chain recombines TRBV11-2 with TRBJ1-6, with 8 bases aligning to TRBD1. CDR1 is SGHAT, CDR2 FQNNGV, per germline. The CDR3 loop spans 15 amino acids. V gave up 5 bases and J gave up 9 bases; unmatched junction bases: 9. The CDR3 protein is CASSPWTGTGSPLHF. CDR3 in DNA: TGTGCCAGCAGCCCCTGGACAGGGACCGGTTCACCCCTCCACTTT.

The V call is TRBV7-9, the J call TRBJ1-2, with D unclear. Germline V gives CDR1 SEHNR, CDR2 FQNEAQ (reference sequence). Trimming took 8 bases from V and 7 from J, leaving 17 bases between them. The CDR3 sequence is 13 residues long. As DNA, the CDR3 is TGTGCCAGCCTCGACGGTGGAGTGCGTGGCTACACCTTC. Amino acids: CASLDGGVRGYTF.

The CDR3 DNA is TGCGCCAGCAGCATACACAAGGGGTCGGGCACTGAAGCTTTCTTT. It is translated as CASSIHKGSGTEAFF. The rearrangement uses TRBV5-1 and TRBJ1-1; a weak D match, TRBD1 (5 bases). The CDR3 runs 15 residues. CDR1 is SGHRS and CDR2 is YFSETQ in the germline V gene. V was pared by 4 bases and J by 4 bases, with 17 bases between.

This clone turned up a few times. The gene calls are TRBV20-1 and TRBJ1-5, with D possibly matching TRBD1 (6 bases). The CDR3 is made up of 16 amino acids. Germline V gene data show CDR1 as DFQATT and CDR2 as SNEGSKA (reference sequence). V lost 3 bases, J lost 0 bases, and 15 bases lay in between. Here the CDR3 DNA reads TGCAGTGCTAGTTTGGGGGGGCCGTATAGCAATCAGCCCCAGCATTTT. Encoded protein: CSASLGGPYSNQPQHF.

The chain links TRBV19 to TRBJ1-5; D remains ambiguous. Germline values: CDR1 LNHDA, CDR2 SQIVND (reference sequence). Trimming left V 3 bases short and J 5 bases short, with 14 bases between. This CDR3 has 15 amino acids. The CDR3 sequence is CASSIWSGKDQPQHF. In DNA, the CDR3 is TGTGCCAGTAGTATTTGGTCAGGAAAGGATCAGCCCCAGCATTTT.

The chain joins TRBV9 to TRBJ1-2, with D possibly TRBD1 on 6 matching bases. V lost 3 bases to trimming and J lost 4 bases, with 16 bases between them. Germline CDR1 reads SGDLS; CDR2 reads YYNGEE. The CDR3 is made up of 15 amino acids. In nucleotides, the CDR3 is TGTGCCAGCAGCGGAGGGACACAAGCCTTCTATGGCTACACCTTC. This codes for CASSGGTQAFYGYTF. The complete variable domain, with remaining parts taken from reference TRBV9 and TRBJ1-2, reads DSGVTQTPKHLITATGQRVTLRCSPRSGDLSVYWYQQSLDQGLQFLIQYYNGEERAKGNILERFSAQQFPDLHSELNLSSLELGDSALYFCASSGGTQAFYGYTFGSGTRLTVV.

This clone was counted between two and nine times. The V gene is TRBV11-2, the J gene TRBJ1-2, with D hard to call. The V end was cut by 4 bases, the J end by 4 bases, with 10 bases between. The CDR3 consists of 13 residues. CDR1 SGHAT and CDR2 FQNNGV come from the germline V gene. CDR3 protein: CASSSRRSYGYTF. The CDR3 coding sequence is TGTGCCAGCAGCTCCCGCCGCAGCTATGGCTACACCTTC.

The V and J genes are TRBV2 and TRBJ1-2; perhaps TRBD1 as D (5 bases). CDR3 length: 13 amino acids. Per germline, CDR1 SNHLY and CDR2 FYNNEI. Trimming pared 6 bases from V and 3 bases from J, leaving 11 bases between. For the CDR3, the DNA is TGTGCCAGCAGCCGAACAGGAGACTATGGCTACACCTTC. Translation: CASSRTGDYGYTF.

The chain joins TRBV6-2 or TRBV6-3 to TRBJ1-1; D gene uncertain. Germline V gene lookup returns CDR1 MNHEY and CDR2 SVGEGT. Trimming shortened V by 2 bases and J by 4 bases, and 8 bases separated the two germline ends. The CDR3 loop spans 13 amino acids. The CDR3 DNA sequence: TGTGCCAGCAGTTACGTCGTCAGCACTGAAGCTTTCTTT. The encoded protein is CASSYVVSTEAFF.

The CDR3 DNA reads as TGTGCCAGCAGCTTGGGTGGCGAGCTAGGCTATGGCTACACCTTC. This codes for CASSLGGELGYGYTF. The chain links TRBV5-4 to TRBJ1-2, with D hard to call. This CDR3 is built from 15 residues. Trimming cost V 0 bases and J 4 bases, with 13 bases left between them. Germline values: CDR1 SGHNT, CDR2 YYREEE (reference sequence).

The V call is TRBV7-3, the J call TRBJ2-5, with a possible D match to TRBD2 (6 bases). Germline V gene data show CDR1 as SGHTA and CDR2 as FQGTGA. There are 16 residues in the CDR3. V was trimmed by 2 bases and J by 1 base, leaving 14 bases between them. The CDR3 loop is CASSLGPPGLQETQYF. CDR3 sequence (DNA): TGTGCCAGCAGCTTAGGTCCGCCGGGACTCCAAGAGACCCAGTACTTC. Looking up the rest from reference TRBV7-3 and TRBJ2-5 gives the full variable domain: GAGVSQTPSNKVTEKGKYVELRCDPISGHTALYWYRQSLGQGPEFLIYFQGTGAADDSGLPNDRFFAVRPEGSVSTLKIQRTERGDSAVYLCASSLGPPGLQETQYFGPGTRLLVL.

The chain uses TRBV20-1 and TRBJ1-3; D gene unclear. CDR3 length equals 11 residues. Germline V CDR1 and CDR2: DFQATT, SNEGSKA (reference sequence). The V end was cut by 5 bases, the J end by 3 bases, with 5 bases between. CDR3 residues: CSAPSGNTIYF. CDR3 nucleotide sequence: TGCAGTGCTCCGAGTGGAAACACCATATATTTT.

This clone has a single count. The V gene is TRBV30, the J gene TRBJ1-6, with 9 bases fitting TRBD1. Germline assignment: CDR1 GTSNPN and CDR2 SVGIG (reference sequence). The CDR3 contains 14 residues. J was trimmed by 11 bases and V by 4 bases; bases with no gene match: 9. The CDR3 spells CAWTTGQGRPPLHF. The CDR3 nucleotides are TGTGCCTGGACCACGGGACAGGGACGACCACCCCTCCACTTT.

The CDR3 nucleotides are TGTGCCAGCAGCCACGGACAGGGGGCAACGGGCAATGAGCAGTTCTTC. Protein product: CASSHGQGATGNEQFF. V usage is TRBV7-6 and J usage is TRBJ2-1; 11 positions agree with TRBD1. The V and J ends lost 5 bases and 6 bases, in that order; junction bases with no gene match: 9. There are 16 residues in the CDR3. Germline V lookup: CDR1 SGHVS, CDR2 FNYEAQ.

The rearrangement uses TRBV5-1 and TRBJ1-3; D gene uncertain. The CDR3 length is 17 residues. Germline V gives CDR1 SGHRS, CDR2 YFSETQ. Trimming took off 0 bases at V and 0 bases at J, with 13 bases between the two ends. This chain's CDR3 is CASSLGITKISGNTIYF. The CDR3, as DNA: TGCGCCAGCAGCTTGGGAATCACAAAGATCTCTGGAAACACCATATATTTT.

In this sample, this clone turned up once. The chain has TRBV5-1 and TRBJ2-3; D is perhaps TRBD2 (5 bases). Germline loops: CDR1 SGHRS, CDR2 YFSETQ. The CDR3 length is 16 residues. The V end was cut by 1 base, the J end by 2 bases, with 14 bases between. CDR3 loop: CASSLRLRVTTDTQYF. CDR3 sequence (DNA): TGCGCCAGCAGCTTGAGGCTGAGGGTTACCACAGATACGCAGTATTTT.

This clone was recorded once. The V gene is TRBV5-6, the J gene TRBJ2-5, with D uncertain. Germline values: CDR1 SGHDT, CDR2 YYEEEE. V was clipped by 0 bases and J by 3 bases, with 15 bases between them. The CDR3 has 16 amino acids. CDR3 amino acids: CASSLVGLSAEETQYF. CDR3 DNA sequence: TGTGCCAGCAGCTTGGTAGGCCTAAGCGCTGAAGAGACCCAGTACTTC.

The gene calls are TRBV7-3 and TRBJ1-3, with D perhaps matching TRBD1 (5 bases). V lost 2 bases and J 0 bases, leaving 11 bases between the germline ends. Germline CDR1 and CDR2: SGHTA and FQGTGA. CDR3 size: 16 residues. The CDR3 DNA sequence: TGTGCCAGCAGCTTATTCAGCAGGGACTCTGGAAACACCATATATTTT. Translation: CASSLFSRDSGNTIYF.

The chain couples TRBV19 to TRBJ1-6; the D is unclear. The length of the CDR3 is 15 residues. The V gene's germline CDR1 is LNHDA and CDR2 SQIVND (reference sequence). The germline V and J ends were trimmed by 3 bases and 0 bases, with 6 bases remaining between them. The CDR3 is CASSIGSSYNSPLHF. The CDR3 DNA sequence: TGTGCCAGTAGTATTGGGAGCTCCTATAATTCACCCCTCCACTTT.

The CDR3 is CASRKGANINYGYTF. CDR3 DNA: TGTGCCAGCAGGAAAGGGGCGAATATAAACTATGGCTACACCTTC. J is TRBJ1-2 and V is TRBV27, with D maybe TRBD1 (5 bases). V gave up 6 bases and J gave up 2 bases, with 16 bases separating them. Per germline, CDR1 MNHEY and CDR2 SMNVEV (reference sequence). CDR3 length: 15 residues.

The chain is built from TRBV27 and TRBJ1-2; weak D call: TRBD1 (5 bases). The CDR3 is 13 amino acids. Germline assignment: CDR1 MNHEY and CDR2 SMNVEV (reference sequence). Trimming shortened V by 6 bases and J by 2 bases, and 10 bases separated the two germline ends. The CDR3 here is CASSSGGNYGYTF. DNA for the CDR3: TGTGCCAGCAGCTCGGGGGGAAACTATGGCTACACCTTC.

The chain recombines TRBV7-9 with TRBJ1-2; possibly TRBD1 for D (5 bases). Looked up from germline, CDR1 is SEHNR and CDR2 is FQNEAQ (reference sequence). The CDR3 consists of 15 residues. V was pared by 8 bases and J by 6 bases, with 22 bases between. The CDR3 is CASFLPREGRDGYTF. CDR3 bases: TGTGCCAGCTTCCTCCCTCGGGAGGGGAGAGATGGCTACACCTTC.

The chain links TRBV24-1 to TRBJ1-6, with 11 bases fitting TRBD1. Germline CDR1 and CDR2: KGHDR and SFDVKD. CDR3 size: 17 residues. The V and J ends lost 0 bases and 5 bases, in that order; junction bases with no gene match: 2. CDR3 bases: TGTGCCACCAGTGATTTGGGACAGGGGGCTCATAATTCACCCCTCCACTTT. Amino acid sequence: CATSDLGQGAHNSPLHF.

This chain uses TRBV19 with TRBJ1-2; 10 bases map to TRBD1. The germline CDR1 and CDR2 sequences are LNHDA and SQIVND (reference sequence). CDR3 length: 18 amino acids. The V gene end was trimmed by 6 bases and the J gene end by 4 bases; junction bases not matched to a gene: 17. The CDR3 is CASSNKLTGGPQTYGYTF. CDR3 sequence (DNA): TGTGCCAGTAGCAACAAGTTGACAGGGGGCCCTCAAACCTATGGCTACACCTTC.